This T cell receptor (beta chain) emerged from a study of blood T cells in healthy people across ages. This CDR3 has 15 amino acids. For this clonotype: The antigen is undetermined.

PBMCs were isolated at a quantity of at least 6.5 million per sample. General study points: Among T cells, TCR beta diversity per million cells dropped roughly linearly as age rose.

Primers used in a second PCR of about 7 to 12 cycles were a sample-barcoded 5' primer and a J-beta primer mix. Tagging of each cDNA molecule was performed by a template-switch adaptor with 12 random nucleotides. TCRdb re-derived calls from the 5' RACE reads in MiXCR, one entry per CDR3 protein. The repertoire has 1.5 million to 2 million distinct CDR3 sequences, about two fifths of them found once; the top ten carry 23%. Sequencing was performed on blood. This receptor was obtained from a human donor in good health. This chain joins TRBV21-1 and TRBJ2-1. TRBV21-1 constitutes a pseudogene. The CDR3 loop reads CASSKTGQDDNEQFF. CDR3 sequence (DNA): TGTGCCAGCAGCAAAACGGGGCAGGACGACAATGAGCAGTTCTTC.